This entry lists 16 T cell receptor beta chains sequenced from one sample in a study of breast tumors, draining lymph nodes, adjacent tissues. Axillary draining lymph nodes of breast cancer patients supplied the node samples. TCRdb re-called the multiplex PCR reads through MiXCR, storing one row per CDR3 protein. The sample lists approximately 230,000 distinct CDR3 sequences, nearly 35% seen once, with approximately 3.6% in the top ten. The specimen was axillary lymph node tissue. These TCRs come from a female donor with breast cancer. Some clones in this sample may be carry-over from other donors' samples.

A remark on this clonotype: A much larger clone lies one base from this, so it may be a read error. V usage is TRBV2 and J usage is TRBJ2-5; D uncertain. CDR1 and CDR2 from the germline V gene are SNHLY and FYNNEI. This CDR3 is 15 amino acids long. CDR3 nucleotides: TGTGCCAGCAGTGAAGCGCCAAGGGTGGAAGAGACCCGGTACTTC. Translation: CASSEAPRVEETRYF.

The J gene is TRBJ2-2, the V gene TRBV5-1; D may be TRBD1 (5 bases). Trimming removed 1 base from V and 2 bases from J, with 15 bases in between. From germline, CDR1 is SGHRS and CDR2 YFSETQ. CDR3 length: 17 amino acids. CDR3 in DNA: TGCGCCAGCAGCTTGTCAGGGCTAGAAAAAAACACCGGGGAGCTGTTTTTT. The encoded protein is CASSLSGLEKNTGELFF.

Of note for this clonotype: A much larger clonotype is one base distant, so this may be a read error. This chain links TRBV5-4 with TRBJ1-2, with D perhaps TRBD1 (6 bases). This CDR3 is built from 15 residues. In germline, CDR1 is SGHNT, CDR2 YYREEE (reference sequence). The V end lost 4 bases, the J end lost 1 base, and 14 bases lay between the germline ends. The CDR3 bases are TGTGCCAGCAGCCCTGGGGGGCAGGTTAACTATGGCTACACCTTC. It specifies CASSPGGQVNYGYTF. Combining the CDR3 with reference TRBV5-4 and TRBJ1-2 gives the whole variable domain ETGVTQSPTHLIKTRGQQVTLRCSSQSGHNTVSWYQQALGQGPQFIFQYYREEENGRGNFPPRFSGLQFPNYSSELNVNALELDDSALYLCASSPGGQVNYGYTFGSGTRLTVV.

This clonotype came up once. This sequence joins TRBV24-1 and TRBJ2-3; TRBD2 matches 10 bases. The trim removed 4 bases at V and 2 bases at J, leaving 11 bases unmatched. Germline CDR1 is KGHDR and CDR2 is SFDVKD. The CDR3 is 18 residues long. CDR3 DNA: TGTGCCACCAGTGAACCCGGGACTAGCGCGGGGATCACAGATACGCAGTATTTT. This sequence encodes CATSEPGTSAGITDTQYF.

This chain uses TRBV24-1 with TRBJ2-1, with D perhaps TRBD1 (6 bases). The CDR3 covers 15 residues. Trimming removed 7 bases at V and 0 bases at J, with 12 bases between. Germline CDR1 reads KGHDR; CDR2 reads SFDVKD. The CDR3 region is CATSSQGSSYNEQFF. The CDR3 nucleotides read TGTGCCACCAGCTCTCAGGGGAGCTCCTACAATGAGCAGTTCTTC.

The chain recombines TRBV29-1 with TRBJ2-1, with D unresolved. Germline V gives CDR1 SQVTM, CDR2 ANQGSEA. There are 11 residues in the CDR3. The V gene lost 7 bases and the J gene lost 1 base, with 5 bases spanning the gap. The CDR3: CSGWSYNEQFF. The DNA for the CDR3 is TGCAGCGGGTGGTCCTACAATGAGCAGTTCTTC.

This chain links TRBV16 with TRBJ2-7; 8 nucleotides line up with TRBD1. This CDR3 is built from 15 residues. Looked up from germline, CDR1 is KGHSY and CDR2 is FQNENV. Losses at the gene ends were 4 bases for V and 5 bases for J; bases not matched to a gene: 10. CDR3 residues: CASSRQGAAGDEQYF. The CDR3 nucleotides read TGTGCCAGCAGCCGTCAGGGGGCAGCGGGTGACGAGCAGTACTTC.

The chain uses TRBV5-4 and TRBJ1-1; D is unresolved. The CDR3 sequence is 14 residues long. CDR1 is SGHNT and CDR2 is YYREEE in the germline V gene (reference sequence). V lost 0 bases, J lost 4 bases, and 10 bases lay in between. CDR3 in amino acids: CASSLALGSTEAFF. In DNA form, the CDR3 reads TGTGCCAGCAGCTTGGCTTTGGGGTCCACTGAAGCTTTCTTT.

This clonotype was counted at least ten times. The CDR3 DNA follows: TGTGCCAGCAGTGTAACGGGGTTGGGGGAAAAACTGTTTTTT. Amino acids: CASSVTGLGEKLFF. The chain couples TRBV28 to TRBJ1-4; D remains ambiguous. Per the germline V gene, CDR1 is MDHEN and CDR2 is SYDVKM. V gave up 5 bases and J gave up 8 bases, with 15 bases separating them. The length of the CDR3 is 14 residues.

The chain has TRBV7-8 and TRBJ2-7, with TRBD2 as a possible D gene (6 bases). The germline CDR1 and CDR2 sequences are SGHVS and FQNEAQ. The CDR3 loop spans 15 amino acids. V was trimmed by 3 bases and J by 6 bases, leaving 18 bases between them. For the CDR3, the DNA is TGTGCCAGCAGCTTCGGAGGGGCTAGGGGCGGCGAGCAGTACTTC. This codes for CASSFGGARGGEQYF.

In DNA, the CDR3 is TGTGCCAGCAGCTTAACGGGCACTGAAGCTTTCTTT. It encodes CASSLTGTEAFF. This chain connects TRBV11-2 to TRBJ1-1; D unresolved. The CDR3 length is 12 residues. With 2 bases removed from V and 4 bases from J, the gap between germline ends came to 5 bases. Germline V gene data show CDR1 as SGHAT and CDR2 as FQNNGV. The full variable domain, rest sourced from reference TRBV11-2 and TRBJ1-1, is EAGVAQSPRYKIIEKRQSVAFWCNPISGHATLYWYQQILGQGPKLLIQFQNNGVVDDSQLPKDRFSAERLKGVDSTLKIQPAKLEDSAVYLCASSLTGTEAFFGQGTRLTVV.

The genes are TRBV19 and TRBJ1-3, with D perhaps matching TRBD1 (6 bases). The length of the CDR3 is 16 residues. Trimming left V 1 base short and J 7 bases short, with 17 bases between. Germline V gene lookup returns CDR1 LNHDA and CDR2 SQIVND (reference sequence). The CDR3 here is CASSIGTRVRGNTIYF. The CDR3 region has the DNA TGTGCCAGTAGTATAGGGACAAGGGTGAGGGGGAACACCATATATTTT.

There are many counts of this clonotype. The rearrangement uses TRBV7-2 and TRBJ2-5; D remains ambiguous. CDR1 and CDR2 from the germline V gene are SGHTA and FQGNSA. V was shortened by 9 bases and J by 7 bases, with 6 bases between the two germline ends. This CDR3 has 9 amino acids. CDR3 amino acids: CARSGTQYF. DNA of the CDR3: TGTGCCAGGTCCGGGACCCAGTACTTC.

As for this clonotype: The junction does not match germline at one end; this may be a read error. The V and J genes are TRBV3-1 and TRBJ2-5; D is ambiguous. Germline CDR1 and CDR2: LGHDT and YNNKEL (reference sequence). This CDR3 has 15 residues. The CDR3 region has the DNA TGTGCCAGCGGCCATGGACCGGCCCCTCAAGAGACCCAGTACTTC. It specifies CASGHGPAPQETQYF.

J is TRBJ1-2 and V is TRBV2; TRBD1 might be the D (6 bases). Germline CDR1 SNHLY, CDR2 FYNNEI. This CDR3 has 14 residues. V was shortened by 9 bases and J by 0 bases, with 14 bases between the two germline ends. The CDR3 DNA follows: TGTGCCAGTCGGACAGTCCGAGCTAACTATGGCTACACCTTC. Translation: CASRTVRANYGYTF.

The table lists this clonotype with many counts. The chain is built from TRBV5-1 and TRBJ1-2, with D perhaps TRBD1 (5 bases). CDR1 is SGHRS, CDR2 YFSETQ, per germline. The CDR3 totals 15 residues. V lost 2 bases, J lost 9 bases, and 20 bases lay in between. The CDR3 sequence: CASSLATSGGPSYTF. CDR3 sequence (DNA): TGCGCCAGCAGCTTAGCTACGTCCGGGGGACCTAGCTACACCTTC.